These 31 T cell receptor beta chains were sequenced from one sample in a study of shared clonotypes between healthy human individuals. Sequenced by immunoSEQ multiplex PCR; TCRdb stores in-frame clones only, minus some. The sample has more than 500,000 clones, roughly 95% seen once. Sequencing was carried out using naive CD4+ T cells sorted from blood. Subset in this sample: CD45RA+ positively selected. These receptor sequences come from a young woman in good health.

The genes are TRBV29-1 and TRBJ2-1, with D possibly TRBD1 on 6 matching bases. The CDR3 loop spans 15 amino acids. The V end was cut by 6 bases, the J end by 9 bases, with 24 bases between. The germline gives CDR1 SQVTM, CDR2 ANQGSEA. CDR3 sequence (DNA): TGCAGCGTACCCGACAGGAGCCCCCAAAAATTTGAGCAGTTCTTC. Translating gives CSVPDRSPQKFEQFF.

This clone was recorded once. The V call is TRBV15, the J call TRBJ1-2; TRBD1 is a possible D gene (6 bases). The germline V and J ends were trimmed by 5 bases and 1 base, with 14 bases remaining between them. In germline, CDR1 is LNHNV, CDR2 YYDKDF (reference sequence). The CDR3 runs 15 residues. This CDR3 is CATSSRGANNYGYTF. CDR3 DNA sequence: TGTGCCACCAGCTCCCGGGGGGCTAATAACTATGGCTACACCTTC.

This chain links TRBV5-1 with TRBJ2-1; D unresolved. V lost 0 bases and J 3 bases, leaving 13 bases between the germline ends. CDR3 size: 16 residues. The germline V gene encodes CDR1 SGHRS and CDR2 YFSETQ. In DNA form, the CDR3 reads TGCGCCAGCAGCTTGGACCTTAGAGGTGTCTACAATGAGCAGTTCTTC. Amino acids: CASSLDLRGVYNEQFF.

The chain couples TRBV28 to TRBJ2-3; D gene ambiguous. The V end was cut by 6 bases, the J end by 9 bases, with 25 bases between. Germline CDR1 is MDHEN and CDR2 is SYDVKM. CDR3 length equals 16 residues. Written as DNA, the CDR3 is TGTGCCAGCAGATCAAGTGAGGCTGGTTGGGCCCTAACGCAGTATTTT. Amino acids: CASRSSEAGWALTQYF.

The rearrangement joins TRBV28 to TRBJ1-1; D remains ambiguous. The germline V and J ends were trimmed by 6 bases and 11 bases, with 16 bases remaining between them. Germline V lookup: CDR1 MDHEN, CDR2 SYDVKM. This CDR3 comprises 12 residues. Here the CDR3 reads CASRDQNRGAFF. The CDR3 coding sequence is TGTGCCAGCAGAGATCAGAACCGGGGTGCTTTCTTT.

The gene calls are TRBV7-9 and TRBJ1-3; 7 bases align to TRBD1. V shed 5 bases, J shed 0 bases, and the junction held 10 bases outside the gene matches. CDR3 length equals 17 residues. The germline gives CDR1 SEHNR, CDR2 FQNEAQ (reference sequence). The CDR3 region has the DNA TGTGCCAGCAGCGCAGGACCGGGACAGTCCTCTGGAAACACCATATATTTT. Protein: CASSAGPGQSSGNTIYF. Looking up the rest from reference TRBV7-9 and TRBJ1-3 gives the full variable domain: DTGVSQNPRHKITKRGQNVTFRCDPISEHNRLYWYRQTLGQGPEFLTYFQNEAQLEKSRLLSDRFSAERPKGSFSTLEIQRTEQGDSAMYLCASSAGPGQSSGNTIYFGEGSWLTVV.

This chain connects TRBV7-9 to TRBJ2-7, with TRBD1 matching 11 bases. The ends lost 6 bases at V and 5 bases at J; junction bases unmatched: 9. The CDR3 totals 15 residues. Germline V lookup: CDR1 SEHNR, CDR2 FQNEAQ (reference sequence). The CDR3 nucleotides are TGTGCCAGCAGGCGGACCGGGACAGGGGGTGACGAGCAGTACTTC. Protein sequence: CASRRTGTGGDEQYF.

The chain links TRBV5-1 to TRBJ1-5; 7 bases are shared with TRBD1. Germline V gene lookup returns CDR1 SGHRS and CDR2 YFSETQ. The CDR3 runs 13 residues. J gave up 7 bases and V 3 bases, and 4 bases lay outside the gene matches. Written as DNA, the CDR3 is TGCGCCAGCAGCTGGGCAGGGGGACAGCCCCAGCATTTT. The encoded protein is CASSWAGGQPQHF.

The chain joins TRBV27 to TRBJ2-7; 10 bases match TRBD2. The CDR3 extends over 18 amino acids. CDR1 is MNHEY, CDR2 SMNVEV, per germline (reference sequence). V was clipped by 1 base and J by 7 bases; unmatched bases: 16. CDR3 sequence reads: CASSLLGASGSGRREQYF. CDR3 sequence (DNA): TGTGCCAGCAGTTTATTAGGGGCTAGCGGGAGTGGTAGGAGGGAGCAGTACTTC.

This sequence joins TRBV12-5 and TRBJ1-1, with TRBD1 as a possible D gene (6 bases). Germline V CDR1 and CDR2: LGHNT, FRNRAP. V was clipped by 7 bases and J by 5 bases, with 14 bases between them. The CDR3 consists of 13 residues. The chain's CDR3 is CASAVQGRTEAFF. Written as DNA, the CDR3 is TGTGCTAGTGCCGTACAGGGTAGGACTGAAGCTTTCTTT.

This clone appeared a single time. J is TRBJ1-6 and V is TRBV27; 8 bases match TRBD1. Trimming cost V 6 bases and J 7 bases; bases outside gene matches: 14. Germline V lookup: CDR1 MNHEY, CDR2 SMNVEV (reference sequence). This CDR3 region has 17 residues. Here the CDR3 reads CASSLGPQGAPNSPLHF. The CDR3 region has the DNA TGTGCCAGCAGCCTAGGGCCGCAGGGGGCGCCGAATTCACCCCTCCACTTT.

The V and J genes are TRBV19 and TRBJ2-7, with 10 nucleotides matching TRBD2. Germline V CDR1 and CDR2: LNHDA, SQIVND (reference sequence). The CDR3 is 16 residues long. J was trimmed by 4 bases and V by 3 bases; bases with no gene match: 9. CDR3 loop: CASSIFPAGGYYEQYF. Written as DNA, the CDR3 is TGTGCCAGTAGTATTTTTCCAGCGGGAGGGTATTACGAGCAGTACTTC.

This chain joins TRBV5-5 and TRBJ1-1; D remains unclear. Germline loops: CDR1 SGHKS, CDR2 YYEKEE (reference sequence). The V and J ends lost 1 base and 4 bases respectively, with 8 bases between them. CDR3 size: 13 residues. As DNA, the CDR3 is TGTGCCAGCAGCTTGTGGGAGGGCACTGAAGCTTTCTTT. Translation gives CASSLWEGTEAFF.

The gene calls are TRBV6-5 and TRBJ1-2; D is unclear. The CDR3 contains 13 residues. Germline-derived CDR1 and CDR2 are MNHEY and SVGAGI. V was pared by 0 bases and J by 7 bases, with 9 bases between. CDR3 in DNA: TGTGCCAGCAGTTACTCGAATTTGGCTGGCTACACCTTC. Translating gives CASSYSNLAGYTF.

The chain couples TRBV28 to TRBJ1-1, with TRBD1 matching 11 bases. This CDR3 comprises 14 residues. CDR1 is MDHEN and CDR2 is SYDVKM in the germline V gene. The V segment lost 2 bases and the J segment 7 bases; nucleotides outside the gene matches: 3. This CDR3 is CASSLRTGGDEAFF. DNA for the CDR3: TGTGCCAGCAGTTTAAGGACAGGGGGCGATGAAGCTTTCTTT.

The genes are TRBV5-1 and TRBJ2-2, with TRBD1 as a possible D gene (5 bases). Germline loops: CDR1 SGHRS, CDR2 YFSETQ. The CDR3 runs 16 residues. Trimming pared 3 bases from V and 0 bases from J, leaving 12 bases between. The CDR3 is CASSSRTLTNTGELFF. As DNA, the CDR3 is TGCGCCAGCAGCTCCCGGACACTAACGAACACCGGGGAGCTGTTTTTT.

CDR3 in amino acids: CASSLTSGPYEQYF. The CDR3 DNA follows: TGTGCCAGCAGCTTAACTAGCGGTCCCTACGAGCAGTACTTC. The chain joins TRBV11-1 to TRBJ2-5, with 8 bases lining up with TRBD2. Judging by the DNA end, TRBJ2-7 fits better; the J call may be wrong. The CDR3 covers 14 residues. Germline V lookup: CDR1 SGHAT, CDR2 FQDESV (reference sequence).

The chain recombines TRBV30 with TRBJ2-7, with a weak D call TRBD1 (5 bases). Germline-derived CDR1 and CDR2 are GTSNPN and SVGIG (reference sequence). V was clipped by 0 bases and J by 5 bases, with 5 bases between them. The CDR3 is made up of 11 amino acids. CDR3 in DNA: TGTGCCTGGAGTGTAGGGGACGAGCAGTACTTC. Residues: CAWSVGDEQYF.

This sequence joins TRBV6-4 and TRBJ2-2; D might be TRBD2 (6 bases). Germline CDR1 and CDR2: MRHNA and SNTAGT. V was pared by 4 bases and J by 3 bases, with 15 bases between. This CDR3 region has 16 residues. CDR3 DNA: TGTGCCAGCAGTGTCTCGTCTAGCGCATACACCGGGGAGCTGTTTTTT. This codes for CASSVSSSAYTGELFF.

The CDR3 reads CASSGDRGHYGYTF. The CDR3 region has the DNA TGTGCCAGTAGTGGGGACAGGGGGCACTATGGCTACACCTTC. The chain employs TRBV19 and TRBJ1-2; the match to TRBD1 covers 12 bases. J gave up 3 bases and V 5 bases, and 1 base lay outside the gene matches. Germline V gene lookup returns CDR1 LNHDA and CDR2 SQIVND (reference sequence). The CDR3 length is 14 residues.

The V gene is TRBV9, the J gene TRBJ2-1, with TRBD2 matching over 8 bases. Germline lookup yields CDR1 SGDLS and CDR2 YYNGEE. The CDR3 sequence is 14 residues long. Unmatched junction bases numbered 2, after V lost 1 base and J lost 5 bases. The CDR3 DNA sequence: TGTGCCAGCAGCGTAACTAGCGGTCACAATGAGCAGTTCTTC. Protein: CASSVTSGHNEQFF. Complete variable domain (other parts from reference TRBV9 and TRBJ2-1): DSGVTQTPKHLITATGQRVTLRCSPRSGDLSVYWYQQSLDQGLQFLIQYYNGEERAKGNILERFSAQQFPDLHSELNLSSLELGDSALYFCASSVTSGHNEQFFGPGTRLTVL.

The chain is built from TRBV28 and TRBJ1-5; 8 bases agree with TRBD1. This CDR3 is 14 amino acids long. Per the germline V gene, CDR1 is MDHEN and CDR2 is SYDVKM. V dropped 4 bases and J dropped 7; count of bases not matched to a gene: 6. CDR3 in amino acids: CASSSHRGEQPQHF. The CDR3 DNA is TGTGCCAGCAGTTCGCACAGGGGGGAACAGCCCCAGCATTTT.

V and J are TRBV4-1 and TRBJ1-1, with D perhaps matching TRBD1 (5 bases). Between the trimmed V and J ends, which lost 1 base and 4 bases, there was a span of 16 bases. Germline V lookup: CDR1 MGHRA, CDR2 YSYEKL. The CDR3 covers 16 residues. The CDR3 spells CASSQATLGAVTEAFF. The DNA for the CDR3 is TGCGCCAGCAGCCAAGCCACCCTCGGGGCTGTCACTGAAGCTTTCTTT.

The chain links TRBV27 to TRBJ1-1; 7 bases line up with TRBD1. The V segment lost 10 bases and the J segment 0 bases; nucleotides outside the gene matches: 8. CDR1 MNHEY and CDR2 SMNVEV come from the germline V gene (reference sequence). The length of the CDR3 is 14 residues. The DNA for the CDR3 is TGTGCCAAAAAACAGGGGCCTATGAACACTGAAGCTTTCTTT. Translation: CAKKQGPMNTEAFF.

Written as DNA, the CDR3 is TGTGCCAGCAGCCCCTCGGGGCCGCTGGGAGAAGGCCACGAGCAGTACTTC. Its translation is CASSPSGPLGEGHEQYF. J is TRBJ2-7 and V is TRBV27; D may correspond to TRBD1 or TRBD2 (5 bases each). Trimming left V 6 bases short and J 5 bases short, with 26 bases between. The CDR3 runs 17 residues. The germline gives CDR1 MNHEY, CDR2 SMNVEV (reference sequence).

The chain uses TRBV5-1 and TRBJ2-7, with 9 bases lining up with TRBD1. From germline, CDR1 is SGHRS and CDR2 YFSETQ. The CDR3 is 14 amino acids. Trimming cost V 0 bases and J 3 bases; bases outside gene matches: 1. The CDR3 is CASSLDRGLYEQYF. CDR3 in DNA: TGCGCCAGCAGCTTGGACAGGGGGCTCTACGAGCAGTACTTC.

The chain is built from TRBV7-9 and TRBJ2-6, with D possibly TRBD1 on 5 matching bases. Germline CDR1 SEHNR, CDR2 FQNEAQ (reference sequence). V lost 5 bases to trimming and J lost 4 bases, with 9 bases between them. This CDR3 region has 14 residues. The CDR3 reads CASSLGPGANVLTF. The CDR3, as DNA: TGTGCCAGCAGCCTGGGGCCGGGGGCCAACGTCCTGACTTTC.

This rearrangement joins TRBV7-9 to TRBJ2-7, with TRBD2 matching over 12 bases. V dropped 3 bases and J dropped 4; count of bases not matched to a gene: 1. This CDR3 is built from 14 residues. Germline assignment: CDR1 SEHNR and CDR2 FQNEAQ (reference sequence). The CDR3 protein is CASSFGLAGYEQYF. CDR3 nucleotide sequence: TGTGCCAGCAGCTTCGGACTAGCGGGGTACGAGCAGTACTTC.

The chain carries TRBV5-4 and TRBJ2-2; D is unclear. Germline V CDR1 and CDR2: SGHNT, YYREEE (reference sequence). CDR3 length: 16 residues. Trimming shortened V by 4 bases and J by 1 base, and 14 bases separated the two germline ends. In nucleotides, the CDR3 is TGTGCCAGCAGCCCGTGGAGCGCGTTGAACACCGGGGAGCTGTTTTTT. The encoded protein is CASSPWSALNTGELFF.

The rearrangement joins TRBV28 to TRBJ2-3; 7 bases are a match to TRBD1. The CDR3 covers 15 residues. The germline CDR1 and CDR2 sequences are MDHEN and SYDVKM. The V gene end was trimmed by 8 bases and the J gene end by 0 bases; junction bases not matched to a gene: 8. CDR3 loop: CASLYDRASTDTQYF. In DNA, the CDR3 is TGTGCCAGCCTATACGACAGGGCAAGCACAGATACGCAGTATTTT.

The sample holds a few counts of this clone. V is TRBV2 and J is TRBJ1-5; maybe TRBD1 (6 bases). CDR3 length: 14 residues. V lost 6 bases and J lost 5, with 14 bases in between. From germline, CDR1 is SNHLY and CDR2 FYNNEI. CDR3 nucleotides: TGTGCCAGCAGACGGGACACGGCTGATCAGCCCCAGCATTTT. Protein product: CASRRDTADQPQHF.